This paragraph covers one TCR beta chain sequence. As yet, its antigen is unknown. These data belong to a study of blood T cells in healthy people across ages. Whole-study findings and limits: Researchers deemed the diversity estimates from one million T cells underestimates.

The authors ran a second PCR of roughly 6 to 12 cycles using a sample-barcoded 5' primer and a J-beta primer mix. TCRdb re-called the 5' RACE reads through MiXCR, storing one row per CDR3 protein. The sample lists 700,000 to 950,000 distinct CDR3 sequences, roughly 60% seen once, with about 20% in the top ten. V was clipped by 1 base and J by 3 bases; unmatched bases: 4. The CDR3 consists of 15 residues. CDR1 SGHAT and CDR2 FQNNGV come from the germline V gene. Sequences were obtained from blood. The chain joins TRBV11-2 to TRBJ2-7; TRBD1 aligns across 9 bases. The origin of this receptor is a man between 25 and 39 years old in good health. The CDR3 region is CASSLVGQGIYEQYF. CDR3 in DNA: TGTGCCAGCAGCTTAGTGGGACAGGGAATCTACGAGCAGTACTTC.